One and the same sample provided the 3 T cell receptor beta chains below, sequenced in a study of human T cells and chemical hapten exposure. From the RACE reads, TCRdb called clonotypes with MiXCR, one entry per CDR3 protein. The sample carries about 40,000 distinct CDR3 sequences, 3% to 4% recorded once. Time point described: patch test 2, 6 weeks after DPC sensitization. Treatment reported: therapeutic diphenylcyclopropenone sensitization with weekly scalp DPC. Sequencing used whole blood, obtained in connection with sensitization to the hapten diphenylcyclopropenone (DPC). All receptors come from a man aged 40-55 years with alopecia areata. Some clones in this sample may be carry-over from other donors' samples.

This clonotype has ten or more counts. The chain is built from TRBV6-2 or TRBV6-3 and TRBJ2-6; D not certain. CDR1 is MNHEY, CDR2 SVGEGT, per germline. Trimming cost V 8 bases and J 4 bases, with 9 bases left between them. The CDR3 sequence is 13 residues long. The CDR3 loop reads CASQNAGANVLTF. The CDR3, as DNA: TGTGCCAGCCAAAACGCGGGGGCCAACGTCCTGACTTTC.

CDR3 DNA: TGTGCCAGCAGCTTCGACAGGGGAGGCAATCAGCCCCAGCATTTT. As protein: CASSFDRGGNQPQHF. The chain uses TRBV7-9 and TRBJ1-5; 8 bases align to TRBD1. The V and J ends lost 3 bases and 2 bases, in that order; junction bases with no gene match: 3. The CDR3 is 15 residues long. Germline V CDR1 and CDR2: SEHNR, FQNEAQ (reference sequence).

In this sample, this clonotype turned up many times. The CDR3 region is CASSRAGTQETQYF. Here the CDR3 DNA reads TGTGCCAGCAGCAGAGCCGGGACCCAAGAGACCCAGTACTTC. The V call is TRBV7-3, the J call TRBJ2-5, with D perhaps being TRBD1 or TRBD2 (5 bases each). Trimming took 5 bases from V and 1 from J, leaving 11 bases between them. The CDR3 is 14 amino acids. In germline, CDR1 is SGHTA, CDR2 FQGTGA.